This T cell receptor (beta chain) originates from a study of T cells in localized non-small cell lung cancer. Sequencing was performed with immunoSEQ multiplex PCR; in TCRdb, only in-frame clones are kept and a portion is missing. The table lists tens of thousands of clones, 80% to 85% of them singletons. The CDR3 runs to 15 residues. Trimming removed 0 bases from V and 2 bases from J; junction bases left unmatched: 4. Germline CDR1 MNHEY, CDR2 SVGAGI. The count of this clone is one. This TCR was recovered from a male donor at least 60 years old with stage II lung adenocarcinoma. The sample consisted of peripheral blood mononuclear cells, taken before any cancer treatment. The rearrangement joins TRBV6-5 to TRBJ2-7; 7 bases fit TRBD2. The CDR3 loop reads CASSYSVGTTYEQYF. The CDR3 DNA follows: TGTGCCAGCAGTTACTCGGTGGGGACTACCTACGAGCAGTACTTC.